The clone carrying this T cell receptor (beta chain) has a handful of counts. Its antigen is unidentified. For the second PCR, which ran for 7 to 11 cycles, a sample-barcoded 5' primer and a J-beta primer mix were used. MiXCR was run by TCRdb on the 5' RACE reads, yielding one entry per CDR3 protein. The profile shows about 2 million distinct CDR3 sequences, about 49% of them singletons. No fewer than 5.5 micrograms of total RNA were isolated from every sample. The sample is drawn from a study of blood T cells in healthy people across ages. Study context: In model experiments, template switching was able to capture about one barcoded beta molecule for every two T cells that were present.

The CDR3 runs to 14 residues. V shed 8 bases and J shed 2 bases, with 15 bases lying between them. CDR1 and CDR2 (germline): MNHEY, SVGAGI. Study findings and constraints: Among T cells, TCR beta diversity per million cells dropped roughly linearly as age rose.

The receptor's source is a woman aged 35 to 49 in good health. The sample comprised blood. The rearrangement links TRBV6-5 to TRBJ1-2; weak D call: TRBD1 (6 bases). The CDR3 DNA reads TGTGCCAGCGGGGCATCGGACAGAAACTATGGCTACACCTTC. Translated: CASGASDRNYGYTF.